This TCR beta chain was recorded in a study of CD8 T cells in ankylosing spondylitis. This clonotype was picked up many times. One entry per CDR3 protein, called by TCRdb with MiXCR from the 5' RACE reads. The sample lists approximately 200,000 distinct CDR3 sequences, under 15% occurring once. The V gene's germline CDR1 is DFQATT and CDR2 SNEGSKA (reference sequence). The CDR3 covers 14 residues. The J segment lost 8 bases and the V segment lost 2 bases, leaving 9 bases of the junction unmatched. This receptor was identified in a female donor with ankylosing spondylitis or in good health (not recorded which). The chain is built from TRBV20-1 and TRBJ2-1, with 7 bases aligning to TRBD2. Sequencing was done on a sample of blood, either unsorted or a sorted T cell fraction (not recorded which). CDR3 nucleotide sequence: TGCAGTGCTAGATCCGGGGGGTTTGGCTATGAGCAGTTCTTC. The encoded protein is CSARSGGFGYEQFF.